This is a list of T cell receptor beta chains from one sample in a study of shared clonotypes between healthy human individuals. Method: immunoSEQ multiplex PCR; TCRdb's copy keeps in-frame clones and lacks some. The sample holds about 2.4 million clones, about 92% seen once. The sample taken for sequencing was naive CD4+ T cells sorted from blood. Every receptor here comes from a man aged 18 to 35 in good health. CDR3s include the opening cysteine and the closing phenylalanine or tryptophan. Each record gives: D gene, V gene, clone size, J gene, CDR3 DNA, CDR3 protein. D genes are given only for firm matches. The listing skips clone size in some rows; elsewhere it reads once, few, many or a size class.

-,TRBV5-1,-,TRBJ2-2,TGCGCCAGCAGGGAAATGGGGATAAACACCGGGGAGTTGTTTTTT,CASREMGINTGELFF
-,TRBV6-5,-,TRBJ1-6,TGTGCCAGCAGTTACGTCGGAGCTCCCCTCCACTTT,CASSYVGAPLHF
-,TRBV10-2,-,TRBJ1-3,TGCGCCAGCACCCCCTTGACAGGCTCCTCTGGAAACACCATATATTTT,CASTPLTGSSGNTIYF
TRBD1,TRBV7-2,-,TRBJ2-2,TGTGCCAGCAGCTGGATGACAGGGCCCGGGGAGCTGTTTTTT,CASSWMTGPGELFF
TRBD2,TRBV4-1,-,TRBJ2-1,TGCGCCAGCAGCCGGACTAGCGGGGAGAGTGAGCAGTTCTTC,CASSRTSGESEQFF
TRBD2,TRBV2,-,TRBJ2-1,TGTGCCAGCAGCAAAAGCGCTAGCGGGGGGCCGGATGAGCAGTTCTTC,CASSKSASGGPDEQFF
TRBD1,TRBV30,-,TRBJ1-4,TGTGCCTGGAGCCCGACAGGGGGGGGTGAAAAACTGTTTTTT,CAWSPTGGGEKLFF
-,TRBV7-9,few,TRBJ2-7,TGTGCCAGCAGCTGGACGTTACCCTACGAGCAGTACTTC,CASSWTLPYEQYF
-,TRBV7-2,-,TRBJ1-3,TGTGCCAGCAGCTTGGTAGGGCGTCCCTCTGGAAACACCATATATTTT,CASSLVGRPSGNTIYF
TRBD2,TRBV30,-,TRBJ2-3,TGTGCCTGGAGTGTAACTAGCGGGAGAAAGTATTTT,CAWSVTSGRKYF
-,TRBV5-6,-,TRBJ1-1,TGTGCCAGCAGCCTCCCGGGCAGCGGAGCTTTCTTT,CASSLPGSGAFF
TRBD1,TRBV5-6,-,TRBJ1-6,TGTGCCAGCAGCGGGTCGACAGGGGCGAATTCACCCCTCCACTTT,CASSGSTGANSPLHF
-,TRBV19,-,TRBJ2-7,TGTGCCAGTAGTCTCAAAACGCTGGCCGGGGCCGGTTCCTACGAGCAGTACTTC,CASSLKTLAGAGSYEQYF
TRBD2,TRBV7-2,-,TRBJ2-1,TGTGCCAGCAGCTTCGACGGACTAGCGGGACCCTACAATGAGCAGTTCTTC,CASSFDGLAGPYNEQFF
-,TRBV5-1,-,TRBJ1-2,TGCGCCAGCAGCTTTCAGCAGGGCACGTTAGATGGCTACACCTTC,CASSFQQGTLDGYTF
-,TRBV5-4,-,TRBJ2-1,TGTGCCAGCAGCCCGTGGGGGCCCTACAATGAGCAGTTCTTC,CASSPWGPYNEQFF
-,TRBV27,once,TRBJ2-7,TGTGCCAGGGGGACGGGACACCACTACGAGCAGTACTTC,CARGTGHHYEQYF
-,TRBV27,-,TRBJ1-5,TGTGCCAGCAGTTTCCGAGGACGCCAAGTAAATCAGCCCCAGCATTTT,CASSFRGRQVNQPQHF
TRBD1,TRBV6-5,-,TRBJ2-4,TGTGCCAGCAGACAGGGGTCGGGAAACATTCAGTACTTC,CASRQGSGNIQYF
-,TRBV19,-,TRBJ1-4,TGTGCCAGTAGTAAAGTCGGGGCCGATGAAAAACTGTTTTTT,CASSKVGADEKLFF
-,TRBV10-3,-,TRBJ2-7,TGTGCCATCAGTGGATTCGGCGGCTCCTACGAGCAGTACTTC,CAISGFGGSYEQYF
-,TRBV28,-,TRBJ1-4,TGTGCCAGCAGTTTAAGGACAGCAACTAATGAAAAACTGTTTTTT,CASSLRTATNEKLFF
-,TRBV5-1,-,TRBJ2-3,TGCGCCAGCGCATCATCCGGGACTAGGGGGCAGAATACGCAGTATTTT,CASASSGTRGQNTQYF
TRBD2,TRBV6-4,-,TRBJ2-1,TGTGCCAGCAGCTTAAGCGGGGGGTACAATGAGCAGTTCTTC,CASSLSGGYNEQFF
TRBD1,TRBV5-6,-,TRBJ2-3,TGTGCCAGCAGTTCTACAGGGGGAGATACGCAGTATTTT,CASSSTGGDTQYF
-,TRBV30,few,TRBJ2-6,TGTGCCTGGAGGTTGGCTGGGGCCAACGTCCTGACTTTC,CAWRLAGANVLTF
TRBD2,TRBV7-2,-,TRBJ2-4,TGTGCCAGCAGCTTGAAGCGGGGGGGCAGCAAAAACATTCAGTACTTC,CASSLKRGGSKNIQYF
TRBD1,TRBV4-2,-,TRBJ2-3,TGTGCCAGCAGTCCATTTGTTAAGGACAGGGTTACAGATACGCAGTATTTT,CASSPFVKDRVTDTQYF
TRBD2,TRBV7-2,-,TRBJ2-1,TGTGCCAGCAGCTTAGCTAGCGGGACATCCTACAATGAGCAGTTCTTC,CASSLASGTSYNEQFF
-,TRBV6-6,-,TRBJ1-4,TGTGCCAGCAGTCGGACAGCCCAAACCTTCGAAAAACTGTTTTTT,CASSRTAQTFEKLFF
-,TRBV5-1,-,TRBJ2-2,TGCGCCAGCAGCGCTTCCCATAACACCGGGGAGCTGTTTTTT,CASSASHNTGELFF
-,TRBV5-1,-,TRBJ1-5,TGCGCCAGCAGCCCCCATTTGTTTCCAGGGAGGGATCAGCCCCAGCATTTT,CASSPHLFPGRDQPQHF
-,TRBV28,-,TRBJ2-7,TGTGCCAGCAGCTCAAGCAGGGGTGATACCTACGAGCAGTACTTC,CASSSSRGDTYEQYF
TRBD2,TRBV5-6,-,TRBJ2-2,TGTGCCAGCAGCTTAAACGGGAGGCCCGGCGGGGAGCTGTTTTTT,CASSLNGRPGGELFF
TRBD1,TRBV7-8,-,TRBJ2-7,TGTGCCAGCAGGGCCTCCGGACAGGCTACCTACGAGCAGTACTTC,CASRASGQATYEQYF
-,TRBV9,few,TRBJ1-6,TGTGCCAGCAGCGTAGAGTCAGGGTTTAATTCACCCCTCCACTTT,CASSVESGFNSPLHF
-,TRBV30,few,TRBJ1-3,TGTGCCTGGATGTCTGGAAACACCATATATTTT,CAWMSGNTIYF
-,TRBV21-1,-,TRBJ2-7,TGTGCCAGCAGCAAAAGCAGACACGAGCAGTACTTC,CASSKSRHEQYF
TRBD2,TRBV11-2,-,TRBJ2-5,TGTGCCAGCAGCAACTTAGGACTAGCGGGCAAACAAGAGACCCAGTACTTC,CASSNLGLAGKQETQYF
-,TRBV2,-,TRBJ2-3,TGTGCCAGCCTGCCGGAGAGCACAGATACGCAGTATTTT,CASLPESTDTQYF
TRBD1,TRBV10-3,once,TRBJ1-2,TGTGCCATCAGGGCGGACAGGGTCTCGAATGGCTACACCTTC,CAIRADRVSNGYTF
-,TRBV4-1,-,TRBJ2-7,TGCGCCAGCAGCCAAGGGGACTCGAACTACGAGCAGTACTTC,CASSQGDSNYEQYF
-,TRBV5-1,-,TRBJ1-5,TGCGCCAGCAAATCGGGACGAGGGGTAAATCAGCCCCAGCATTTT,CASKSGRGVNQPQHF
-,TRBV9,-,TRBJ1-2,TGTGCCAGCAGCGTAGCGGCAGGAGCTAACTATGGCTACACCTTC,CASSVAAGANYGYTF
-,TRBV27,-,TRBJ1-3,TGTGCCAGCAGAGGGCAGAACGGAGACACCATATATTTT,CASRGQNGDTIYF